The 22 T cell receptor beta chains listed next were all sequenced from one sample in a study of radiotherapy plus CTLA-4 blockade in lung cancer. Here immunoSEQ multiplex PCR was the method, and the copy in TCRdb shows in-frame clones only, minus some. The sample shows 30,000 or so clones, roughly 70% of them seen only once. The sample in question was peripheral blood, obtained from a patient treated with radiotherapy plus ipilimumab. The receptors come from a human donor with non-small cell lung cancer who had stable disease on radiotherapy plus ipilimumab.

The chain carries TRBV6-6 and TRBJ2-7, with 11 bases lining up with TRBD2. The CDR3 extends over 14 amino acids. Germline V gene sequence: CDR1 MNHNY, CDR2 SVGAGI (reference sequence). V was pared by 4 bases and J by 5 bases, with 4 bases of the junction left unmatched. The CDR3 DNA follows: TGTGCCAGCAGTTCCTTTAGCGGGAGGGACGAGCAGTACTTC. This sequence encodes CASSSFSGRDEQYF.

This chain links TRBV11-3 with TRBJ2-7; TRBD1 matches 9 bases. Trimming cost V 4 bases and J 3 bases; bases outside gene matches: 7. Germline V gene data show CDR1 as SGHNT and CDR2 as YENEEA. This CDR3 has 15 residues. The CDR3 here is CASSYRTGADYEQYF. DNA for the CDR3: TGTGCCAGCAGCTACAGGACAGGGGCCGACTACGAGCAGTACTTC. The full variable domain, rest sourced from reference TRBV11-3 and TRBJ2-7, is EAGVVQSPRYKIIEKKQPVAFWCNPISGHNTLYWYLQNLGQGPELLIRYENEEAVDDSQLPKDRFSAERLKGVDSTLKIQPAELGDSAVYLCASSYRTGADYEQYFGPGTRLTVT.

This clone appeared once. The J gene is TRBJ2-1, the V gene TRBV11-2; maybe TRBD2 (5 bases). Trimming stripped 2 bases from V and 10 bases from J, with 15 bases between. Germline values: CDR1 SGHAT, CDR2 FQNNGV. The CDR3 contains 14 residues. The CDR3 DNA sequence: TGTGCCAGCAGCTTAAGACGGGAACAAAACGAGCAGTTCTTC. Its translation: CASSLRREQNEQFF.

This clone has more than one count but fewer than ten. The V gene is TRBV6-6, the J gene TRBJ2-1; 12 bases map to TRBD2. Per the germline V gene, CDR1 is MNHNY and CDR2 is SVGAGI (reference sequence). V was clipped by 6 bases and J by 4 bases; unmatched bases: 7. This CDR3 is built from 16 residues. CDR3 DNA sequence: TGTGCCAGCAGCCCCAACGGACTAGCGGGATACAATGAGCAGTTCTTC. Amino acid sequence: CASSPNGLAGYNEQFF.

A few counts support this clone. The CDR3: CASSSRTSGRMGTDTQYF. The CDR3 bases are TGTGCCAGCAGCTCCCGGACTAGCGGGAGAATGGGCACAGATACGCAGTATTTT. The chain is built from TRBV27 and TRBJ2-3, with 13 bases fitting TRBD2. This CDR3 is 18 amino acids long. From germline, CDR1 is MNHEY and CDR2 SMNVEV (reference sequence). V was pared by 6 bases and J by 1 base, with 10 bases of the junction left unmatched.

The V and J genes are TRBV5-1 and TRBJ2-7; the match to TRBD2 covers 9 bases. Germline V gene sequence: CDR1 SGHRS, CDR2 YFSETQ. V was clipped by 7 bases and J by 1 base; unmatched bases: 9. CDR3 size: 15 residues. In nucleotides, the CDR3 is TGCGCCAGCTCCTATAGCGGGAGTGGTTCCTACGAGCAGTACTTC. Protein sequence: CASSYSGSGSYEQYF. Drawing the rest from reference TRBV5-1 and TRBJ2-7, the complete variable domain is KAGVTQTPRYLIKTRGQQVTLSCSPISGHRSVSWYQQTPGQGLQFLFEYFSETQRNKGNFPGRFSGRQFSNSRSEMNVSTLELGDSALYLCASSYSGSGSYEQYFGPGTRLTVT.

The rearrangement links TRBV5-1 to TRBJ2-2, with D perhaps matching TRBD1 (5 bases). In germline, CDR1 is SGHRS, CDR2 YFSETQ. This CDR3 has 14 amino acids. Trimming took 0 bases from V and 3 from J, leaving 6 bases between them. The CDR3 reads CASSLDRHTGELFF. The CDR3 nucleotides read TGCGCCAGCAGCTTGGACAGGCACACCGGGGAGCTGTTTTTT.

The gene calls are TRBV5-4 and TRBJ2-6, with TRBD1 as a possible D gene (6 bases). The length of the CDR3 is 16 residues. The V end lost 4 bases, the J end lost 2 bases, and 13 bases lay between the germline ends. Germline V gene data show CDR1 as SGHNT and CDR2 as YYREEE (reference sequence). The CDR3 here is CASSLQGRTGANVLTF. The CDR3 DNA is TGTGCCAGCAGCCTACAGGGACGAACTGGGGCCAACGTCCTGACTTTC.

This clone was detected once. The chain employs TRBV11-3 and TRBJ1-1; D is ambiguous. V was pared by 5 bases and J by 0 bases, with 19 bases between. Germline CDR1 and CDR2: SGHNT and YENEEA. The CDR3 sequence is 17 residues long. The CDR3 bases are TGTGCCAGCAGCACAATCAGCGGGTTGGCAGTGAACACTGAAGCTTTCTTT. Translated, it gives CASSTISGLAVNTEAFF.

The chain employs TRBV5-6 and TRBJ1-2, with D possibly matching TRBD1 (6 bases). The V end lost 5 bases, the J end lost 4 bases, and 12 bases lay between the germline ends. The CDR3 is made up of 13 amino acids. Germline V CDR1 and CDR2: SGHDT, YYEEEE. The CDR3 nucleotides are TGTGCCAGCAGAGGGGGGGCCCCCTATGGCTACACCTTC. Translated: CASRGGAPYGYTF.

This clone counts as medium-sized. This chain joins TRBV7-2 and TRBJ2-7; 9 nucleotides match TRBD1. CDR1 and CDR2 (germline): SGHTA, FQGNSA. The CDR3 is 19 residues long. V gave up 2 bases and J gave up 0 bases; unmatched junction bases: 14. The DNA of the CDR3 is TGTGCCAGCAGCTTAATCCACCCCCCTCGGACAGGGGCCTCCTACGAGCAGTACTTC. Translated, it gives CASSLIHPPRTGASYEQYF.

The rearrangement joins TRBV10-3 to TRBJ2-7; 11 bases are shared with TRBD1. CDR3 length: 16 amino acids. The V segment lost 6 bases and the J segment 1 base; nucleotides outside the gene matches: 8. Germline V gene lookup returns CDR1 ENHRY and CDR2 SYGVKD. This chain's CDR3 is CAISAGQGEGSYEQYF. CDR3 nucleotides: TGTGCCATCAGCGCGGGACAGGGGGAAGGATCCTACGAGCAGTACTTC.

The rearrangement joins TRBV7-3 to TRBJ1-2; TRBD1 might be the D (5 bases). Germline CDR1 reads SGHTA; CDR2 reads FQGTGA. The germline V and J ends were trimmed by 8 bases and 4 bases, with 14 bases remaining between them. The length of the CDR3 is 13 residues. CDR3 nucleotide sequence: TGTGCCAGCTCCGCCCAGGGAGGCTATGGCTACACCTTC. It encodes CASSAQGGYGYTF.

The V and J genes are TRBV10-3 and TRBJ2-1, with 13 bases fitting TRBD2. The CDR3 is made up of 15 amino acids. The junction had 4 bases not matched to a gene; V was cut back by 6 bases and J by 5 bases. Per germline, CDR1 ENHRY and CDR2 SYGVKD. In DNA form, the CDR3 reads TGTGCCATCAGCTTACTAGCGGGAGGGAACAATGAGCAGTTCTTC. It is translated as CAISLLAGGNNEQFF.

This chain connects TRBV9 to TRBJ2-3; tentatively, D is TRBD2 (5 bases). Between the trimmed V and J ends, which lost 0 bases and 1 base, there was a span of 9 bases. Germline CDR1 SGDLS, CDR2 YYNGEE. This CDR3 contains 15 residues. The CDR3 bases are TGTGCCAGCAGCGTAGAGAGGGCCGGCACAGATACGCAGTATTTT. Its translation is CASSVERAGTDTQYF. The full variable domain, rest sourced from reference TRBV9 and TRBJ2-3, is DSGVTQTPKHLITATGQRVTLRCSPRSGDLSVYWYQQSLDQGLQFLIQYYNGEERAKGNILERFSAQQFPDLHSELNLSSLELGDSALYFCASSVERAGTDTQYFGPGTRLTVL.

V usage is TRBV5-8 and J usage is TRBJ2-7; the D call may be TRBD1 or TRBD2 (5 bases each). The CDR3 has 14 residues. Germline V gene data show CDR1 as SGHTS and CDR2 as YDEGEE. V dropped 4 bases and J dropped 1 base, with 12 bases sitting between them. CDR3 sequence (DNA): TGTGCCAGCAGCACCCGGGACGGATCCTACGAGCAGTACTTC. Protein: CASSTRDGSYEQYF.

This clone was observed a handful of times. This sequence joins TRBV5-5 and TRBJ1-2; TRBD1 matches at 7 bases. Germline V gene lookup returns CDR1 SGHKS and CDR2 YYEKEE (reference sequence). The CDR3 length is 15 residues. J gave up 4 bases and V 4 bases, and 10 bases lay outside the gene matches. The CDR3 nucleotides are TGTGCCAGCAGCAAGGGGACAGCGGATACCTATGGCTACACCTTC. It encodes CASSKGTADTYGYTF.

The chain uses TRBV7-9 and TRBJ1-2, with a possible D match to TRBD1 (5 bases). Between the trimmed V and J ends, which lost 6 bases and 6 bases, there was a span of 14 bases. This CDR3 has 13 amino acids. Per the germline V gene, CDR1 is SEHNR and CDR2 is FQNEAQ (reference sequence). As DNA, the CDR3 is TGTGCCAGCAGACCGGGGGTTGGGGATGGCTACACCTTC. It is translated as CASRPGVGDGYTF. The full variable domain, with the rest looked up from reference TRBV7-9 and TRBJ1-2, is DTGVSQNPRHKITKRGQNVTFRCDPISEHNRLYWYRQTLGQGPEFLTYFQNEAQLEKSRLLSDRFSAERPKGSFSTLEIQRTEQGDSAMYLCASRPGVGDGYTFGSGTRLTVV.

The genes are TRBV5-4 and TRBJ2-5; 7 positions match TRBD1. The J segment lost 2 bases and the V segment lost 2 bases, leaving 6 bases of the junction unmatched. The CDR3 covers 15 residues. Germline lookup yields CDR1 SGHNT and CDR2 YYREEE (reference sequence). CDR3 protein: CASSFFPGQQETQYF. CDR3 coding DNA: TGTGCCAGCAGCTTTTTCCCGGGACAGCAAGAGACCCAGTACTTC.

The V gene is TRBV7-8, the J gene TRBJ1-1, with D possibly matching TRBD1 (5 bases). Trimming left V 4 bases short and J 0 bases short, with 9 bases between. CDR1 and CDR2 (germline): SGHVS, FQNEAQ. The CDR3 is 14 residues long. The CDR3 DNA reads TGTGCCAGCAGCTACAGGACGGTGAACACTGAAGCTTTCTTT. Its protein product is CASSYRTVNTEAFF.

The rearrangement joins TRBV14 to TRBJ2-1; 9 nucleotides line up with TRBD1. Trimming at V came to 6 bases and at J to 0 bases, leaving 6 bases not matched to a gene. CDR1 is SGHDN, CDR2 FVKESK, per germline. The CDR3 extends over 16 amino acids. This CDR3 reads CASRHTGQGSYNEQFF. CDR3 coding DNA: TGTGCCAGCAGACATACGGGACAGGGCTCCTACAATGAGCAGTTCTTC.

This clone was detected a few times. This sequence joins TRBV9 and TRBJ2-7, with TRBD2 matching over 7 bases. CDR3 length: 15 residues. The trim removed 0 bases at V and 2 bases at J, leaving 5 bases unmatched. Germline loops: CDR1 SGDLS, CDR2 YYNGEE. The CDR3 protein is CASSVAGLVTYEQYF. CDR3 nucleotide sequence: TGTGCCAGCAGCGTAGCTGGACTAGTAACCTACGAGCAGTACTTC. Full variable domain (remainder filled in from reference TRBV9 and TRBJ2-7): DSGVTQTPKHLITATGQRVTLRCSPRSGDLSVYWYQQSLDQGLQFLIQYYNGEERAKGNILERFSAQQFPDLHSELNLSSLELGDSALYFCASSVAGLVTYEQYFGPGTRLTVT.